The 2 T cell receptor beta chains below all came from one sample that was sequenced in a study of T cell responses to AZD1222 COVID-19 vaccine. Here immunoSEQ multiplex PCR was the method, and the copy in TCRdb shows in-frame clones only, minus some. The data hold 100,000 to 140,000 clones, with roughly nine tenths observed a single time. Sequences were derived from peripheral blood, sampled 28 days after the second AZD1222 dose. Every receptor here comes from an adult who received the AZD1222 COVID-19 vaccine.

The rearrangement uses TRBV6-5 and TRBJ2-2; D is unresolved. The CDR3 extends over 15 amino acids. Germline-derived CDR1 and CDR2 are MNHEY and SVGAGI. V was cut by 2 bases and J by 5 bases, with 12 bases left in between. Here the CDR3 reads CASSYRRPLTGELFF. The CDR3 bases are TGTGCCAGCAGTTACCGGCGGCCCTTAACCGGGGAGCTGTTTTTT.

V gene TRBV9 combines with J gene TRBJ2-3, with D tentatively TRBD1 (6 bases). The CDR3 spans 16 residues. In germline, CDR1 is SGDLS, CDR2 YYNGEE. Trimming took 4 bases from V and 2 from J, leaving 17 bases between them. The CDR3 DNA sequence: TGTGCCAGCAGCCCTCAGAGGGGGTACGTCACAGATACGCAGTATTTT. Encoded protein: CASSPQRGYVTDTQYF.